Reported below is one TCR beta chain. What it binds is unknown. The PCR had 60 Vbeta and 13 Jbeta primers. Repertoires were generated with immunoSEQ multiplex PCR, while TCRdb's copy carries only in-frame clones and drops some. The sample yields about 160,000 clones, 70% to 80% seen once. These data belong to a study of cytomegalovirus exposure and HLA in healthy donors. General observations from the study: Listed as cytomegalovirus-associated were around 160 TCR beta chains. Later on, a genetic analysis was performed. It linked a missense variant in DCLRE1C with V- and J-gene trimming of TCR beta.

The sequence was obtained from a man in his late teens or twenties in good health and CMV-seropositive. The sequenced material came from PBMCs.

The CDR3 sequence is CASSLARESTEAFF. For the CDR3, the DNA is TGTGCCAGCAGCTTAGCACGGGAAAGTACTGAAGCTTTCTTT. J is TRBJ1-1 and V is TRBV7-9; D remains unclear. Germline V CDR1 and CDR2: SEHNR, FQNEAQ (reference sequence). Trimming took off 0 bases at V and 5 bases at J, with 10 bases between the two ends. The CDR3 has 14 residues.